Reported below is one TCR beta chain. This entry comes from a study of blood T cell repertoires in COVID-19. Background on the study: Italy, Spain and the United States were the sources of the convalescent and acute COVID-19 samples. The cDNA or gDNA used as material had been derived from T cells, B-cell-depleted T cells, or PBMCs.

In the original analysis: The assay estimated nucleated cells by amplifying reference gene primers. The assay was immunoSEQ multiplex PCR, and TCRdb's table has in-frame clones only and misses some. V and J calls and clone size come straight from that table; D and trimming were deduced from the DNA. The sample lists 80,000 to 100,000 clones; 82% were seen once. The CDR3 consists of 12 residues. V shed 4 bases and J shed 6 bases, with 10 bases lying between them. Germline lookup yields CDR1 LGHNT and CDR2 FRNRAP. The chain carries TRBV12-5 and TRBJ2-7; D is perhaps TRBD2 (5 bases). Source material: peripheral blood. The receptor was isolated from a man between 65 and 85 years old with active or convalescent COVID-19. The CDR3 nucleotides read TGTGCTAGTGGTTCGACTAACACCGAGCAGTACTTC. Translating gives CASGSTNTEQYF.